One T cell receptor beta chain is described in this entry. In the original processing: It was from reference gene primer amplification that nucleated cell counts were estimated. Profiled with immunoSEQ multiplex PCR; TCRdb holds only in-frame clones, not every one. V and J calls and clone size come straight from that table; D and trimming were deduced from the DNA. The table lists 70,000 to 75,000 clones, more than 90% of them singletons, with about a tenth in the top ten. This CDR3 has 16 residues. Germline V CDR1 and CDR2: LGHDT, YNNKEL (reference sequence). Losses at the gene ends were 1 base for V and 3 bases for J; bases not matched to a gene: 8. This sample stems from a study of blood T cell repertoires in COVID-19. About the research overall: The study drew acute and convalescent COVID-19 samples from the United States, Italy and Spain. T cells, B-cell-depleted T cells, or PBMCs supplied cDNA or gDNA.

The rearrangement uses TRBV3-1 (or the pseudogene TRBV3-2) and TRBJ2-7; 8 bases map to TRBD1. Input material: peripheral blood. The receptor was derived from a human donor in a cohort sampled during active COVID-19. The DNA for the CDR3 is TGTGCCAGCAGCCAAGTCCTCGGACAGGGTATCTACGAGCAGTACTTC. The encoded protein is CASSQVLGQGIYEQYF.